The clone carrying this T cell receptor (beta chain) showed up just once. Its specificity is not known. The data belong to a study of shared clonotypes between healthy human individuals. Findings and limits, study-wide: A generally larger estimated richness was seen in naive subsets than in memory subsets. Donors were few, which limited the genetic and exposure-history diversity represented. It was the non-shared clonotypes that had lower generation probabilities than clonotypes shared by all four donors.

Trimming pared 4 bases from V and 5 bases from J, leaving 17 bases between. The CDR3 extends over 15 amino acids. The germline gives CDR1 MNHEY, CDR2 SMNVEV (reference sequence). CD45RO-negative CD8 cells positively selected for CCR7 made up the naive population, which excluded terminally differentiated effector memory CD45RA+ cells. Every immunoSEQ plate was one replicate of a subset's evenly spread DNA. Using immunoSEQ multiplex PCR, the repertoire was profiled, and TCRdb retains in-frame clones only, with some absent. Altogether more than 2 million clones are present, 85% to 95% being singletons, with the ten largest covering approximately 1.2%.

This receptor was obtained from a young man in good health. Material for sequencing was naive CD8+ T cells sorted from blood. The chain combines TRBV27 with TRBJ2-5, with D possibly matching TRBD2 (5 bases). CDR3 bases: TGTGCCAGCAGTTCCCTGACGGGGTTTACGGAGACCCAGTACTTC. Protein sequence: CASSSLTGFTETQYF.